This T cell receptor (beta chain) was observed in a study of T cell responses to AZD1222 COVID-19 vaccine. This table comes from immunoSEQ multiplex PCR, and its TCRdb copy is limited to in-frame clones, with some not included. The sample has approximately 190,000 clones, more than 90% seen once. Broader study findings: The CD4 TCRs associated with vaccination extended across spike and predominated at 160-218 and 743-854. The peak T cell response came first, and repertoires were sampled only after it. Only 5 or 6 people who got AZD1222 tested seropositive at baseline.

As regards this clone: Antigen: not known.

This CDR3 has 16 amino acids. Trimming at V came to 4 bases and at J to 4 bases, leaving 10 bases not matched to a gene. The germline CDR1 and CDR2 sequences are KGHSH and LQKENI. The chain recombines TRBV18 with TRBJ1-5; 7 bases line up with TRBD1. The material was peripheral blood, obtained 28 days after the second dose of the MenACWY control vaccine. This clonotype originated in an adult who received the MenACWY meningococcal vaccine as a control. The CDR3 region has the DNA TGTGCCAGCTCACTCTCTACCAGGGGGAGGAATCAGCCCCAGCATTTT. The encoded protein is CASSLSTRGRNQPQHF. The full variable domain, its missing parts supplied by reference TRBV18 and TRBJ1-5, is NAGVMQNPRHLVRRRGQEARLRCSPMKGHSHVYWYRQLPEEGLKFMVYLQKENIIDESGMPKERFSAEFPKEGPSILRIQQVVRGDSAAYFCASSLSTRGRNQPQHFGDGTRLSIL.